This T cell receptor (beta chain) stems from a study of human T cells and chemical hapten exposure. The overall study: All through the approximately 24-week study, the scalp of each patient received diphenylcyclopropenone doses weekly.

This clonotype was detected only a few times. Its antigen is not identified. Trimming removed 4 bases from V and 9 bases from J; junction bases left unmatched: 15. The CDR3 has 15 residues. Germline CDR1 MDHEN, CDR2 SYDVKM. TCRdb reanalysed the RACE reads using MiXCR and keeps one entry per CDR3 protein. This sample has tens of thousands of distinct CDR3 sequences, with 10% to 13% found just once. General study findings and limits: TCRs at high frequency, those above 1 in 1000, did not change with DPC sensitization.

The time point here: pre-sensitization, week 0. Treatment meaning: therapeutic diphenylcyclopropenone sensitization with weekly scalp DPC. Total RNA was extracted from unfractionated whole blood. The J gene is TRBJ2-7, the V gene TRBV28, with 7 bases identical to TRBD1. The sequence came from a man aged 45-60 years with alopecia areata. Some clones in this sample may be carry-over from other donors' samples. The starting material was whole blood, obtained in connection with sensitization to the hapten diphenylcyclopropenone (DPC). The CDR3 protein is CASSSLSTGSGRQYF. In nucleotides, the CDR3 is TGTGCCAGCAGTTCCCTTTCGACAGGGTCGGGTAGGCAGTACTTC.